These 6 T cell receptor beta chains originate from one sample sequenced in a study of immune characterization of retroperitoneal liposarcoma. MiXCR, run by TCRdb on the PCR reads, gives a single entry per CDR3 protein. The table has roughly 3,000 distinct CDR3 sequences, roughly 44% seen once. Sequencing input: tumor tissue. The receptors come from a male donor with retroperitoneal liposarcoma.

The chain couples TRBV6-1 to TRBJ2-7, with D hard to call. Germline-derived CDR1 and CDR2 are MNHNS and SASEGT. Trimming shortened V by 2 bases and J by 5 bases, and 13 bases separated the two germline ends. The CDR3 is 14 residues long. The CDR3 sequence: CASSELGDHNEQYF. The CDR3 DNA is TGTGCCAGCAGTGAACTTGGTGATCACAACGAGCAGTACTTC.

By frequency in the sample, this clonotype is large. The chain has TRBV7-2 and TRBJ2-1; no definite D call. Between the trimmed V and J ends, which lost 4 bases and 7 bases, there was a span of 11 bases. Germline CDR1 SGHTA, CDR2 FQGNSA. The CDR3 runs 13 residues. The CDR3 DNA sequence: TGTGCCAGCAGCTCGTATGTCGAGAATGAGCAGTTCTTC. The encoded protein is CASSSYVENEQFF.

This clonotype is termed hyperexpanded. The CDR3 sequence: CASSVHSGANVLTF. The CDR3 DNA follows: TGTGCCAGCAGTGTTCACTCTGGGGCCAACGTCCTGACTTTC. The chain uses TRBV6-1 and TRBJ2-6, with D unresolved. V was shortened by 4 bases and J by 0 bases, with 4 bases between the two germline ends. The germline gives CDR1 MNHNS, CDR2 SASEGT. The CDR3 has 14 residues.

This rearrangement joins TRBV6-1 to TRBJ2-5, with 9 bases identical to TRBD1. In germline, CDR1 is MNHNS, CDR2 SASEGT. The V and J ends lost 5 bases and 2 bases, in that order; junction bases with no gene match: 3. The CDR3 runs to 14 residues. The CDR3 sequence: CASSSGQGQETQYF. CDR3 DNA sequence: TGTGCCAGCAGTTCCGGACAGGGGCAAGAGACCCAGTACTTC.

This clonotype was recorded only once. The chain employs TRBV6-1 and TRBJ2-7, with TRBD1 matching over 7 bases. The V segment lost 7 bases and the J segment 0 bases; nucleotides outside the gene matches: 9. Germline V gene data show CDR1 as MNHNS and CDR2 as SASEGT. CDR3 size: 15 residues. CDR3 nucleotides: TGTGCCAGCACCCTACGGACAGGTAACTCCTACGAGCAGTACTTC. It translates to CASTLRTGNSYEQYF.

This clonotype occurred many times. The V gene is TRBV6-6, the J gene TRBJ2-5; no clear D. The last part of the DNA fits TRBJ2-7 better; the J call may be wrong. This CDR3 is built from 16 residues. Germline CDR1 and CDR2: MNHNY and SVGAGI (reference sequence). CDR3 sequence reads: CASSYSAGPPSYEQYF. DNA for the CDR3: TGTGCCAGCAGTTACTCTGCCGGCCCACCCTCCTACGAGCAGTACTTC.